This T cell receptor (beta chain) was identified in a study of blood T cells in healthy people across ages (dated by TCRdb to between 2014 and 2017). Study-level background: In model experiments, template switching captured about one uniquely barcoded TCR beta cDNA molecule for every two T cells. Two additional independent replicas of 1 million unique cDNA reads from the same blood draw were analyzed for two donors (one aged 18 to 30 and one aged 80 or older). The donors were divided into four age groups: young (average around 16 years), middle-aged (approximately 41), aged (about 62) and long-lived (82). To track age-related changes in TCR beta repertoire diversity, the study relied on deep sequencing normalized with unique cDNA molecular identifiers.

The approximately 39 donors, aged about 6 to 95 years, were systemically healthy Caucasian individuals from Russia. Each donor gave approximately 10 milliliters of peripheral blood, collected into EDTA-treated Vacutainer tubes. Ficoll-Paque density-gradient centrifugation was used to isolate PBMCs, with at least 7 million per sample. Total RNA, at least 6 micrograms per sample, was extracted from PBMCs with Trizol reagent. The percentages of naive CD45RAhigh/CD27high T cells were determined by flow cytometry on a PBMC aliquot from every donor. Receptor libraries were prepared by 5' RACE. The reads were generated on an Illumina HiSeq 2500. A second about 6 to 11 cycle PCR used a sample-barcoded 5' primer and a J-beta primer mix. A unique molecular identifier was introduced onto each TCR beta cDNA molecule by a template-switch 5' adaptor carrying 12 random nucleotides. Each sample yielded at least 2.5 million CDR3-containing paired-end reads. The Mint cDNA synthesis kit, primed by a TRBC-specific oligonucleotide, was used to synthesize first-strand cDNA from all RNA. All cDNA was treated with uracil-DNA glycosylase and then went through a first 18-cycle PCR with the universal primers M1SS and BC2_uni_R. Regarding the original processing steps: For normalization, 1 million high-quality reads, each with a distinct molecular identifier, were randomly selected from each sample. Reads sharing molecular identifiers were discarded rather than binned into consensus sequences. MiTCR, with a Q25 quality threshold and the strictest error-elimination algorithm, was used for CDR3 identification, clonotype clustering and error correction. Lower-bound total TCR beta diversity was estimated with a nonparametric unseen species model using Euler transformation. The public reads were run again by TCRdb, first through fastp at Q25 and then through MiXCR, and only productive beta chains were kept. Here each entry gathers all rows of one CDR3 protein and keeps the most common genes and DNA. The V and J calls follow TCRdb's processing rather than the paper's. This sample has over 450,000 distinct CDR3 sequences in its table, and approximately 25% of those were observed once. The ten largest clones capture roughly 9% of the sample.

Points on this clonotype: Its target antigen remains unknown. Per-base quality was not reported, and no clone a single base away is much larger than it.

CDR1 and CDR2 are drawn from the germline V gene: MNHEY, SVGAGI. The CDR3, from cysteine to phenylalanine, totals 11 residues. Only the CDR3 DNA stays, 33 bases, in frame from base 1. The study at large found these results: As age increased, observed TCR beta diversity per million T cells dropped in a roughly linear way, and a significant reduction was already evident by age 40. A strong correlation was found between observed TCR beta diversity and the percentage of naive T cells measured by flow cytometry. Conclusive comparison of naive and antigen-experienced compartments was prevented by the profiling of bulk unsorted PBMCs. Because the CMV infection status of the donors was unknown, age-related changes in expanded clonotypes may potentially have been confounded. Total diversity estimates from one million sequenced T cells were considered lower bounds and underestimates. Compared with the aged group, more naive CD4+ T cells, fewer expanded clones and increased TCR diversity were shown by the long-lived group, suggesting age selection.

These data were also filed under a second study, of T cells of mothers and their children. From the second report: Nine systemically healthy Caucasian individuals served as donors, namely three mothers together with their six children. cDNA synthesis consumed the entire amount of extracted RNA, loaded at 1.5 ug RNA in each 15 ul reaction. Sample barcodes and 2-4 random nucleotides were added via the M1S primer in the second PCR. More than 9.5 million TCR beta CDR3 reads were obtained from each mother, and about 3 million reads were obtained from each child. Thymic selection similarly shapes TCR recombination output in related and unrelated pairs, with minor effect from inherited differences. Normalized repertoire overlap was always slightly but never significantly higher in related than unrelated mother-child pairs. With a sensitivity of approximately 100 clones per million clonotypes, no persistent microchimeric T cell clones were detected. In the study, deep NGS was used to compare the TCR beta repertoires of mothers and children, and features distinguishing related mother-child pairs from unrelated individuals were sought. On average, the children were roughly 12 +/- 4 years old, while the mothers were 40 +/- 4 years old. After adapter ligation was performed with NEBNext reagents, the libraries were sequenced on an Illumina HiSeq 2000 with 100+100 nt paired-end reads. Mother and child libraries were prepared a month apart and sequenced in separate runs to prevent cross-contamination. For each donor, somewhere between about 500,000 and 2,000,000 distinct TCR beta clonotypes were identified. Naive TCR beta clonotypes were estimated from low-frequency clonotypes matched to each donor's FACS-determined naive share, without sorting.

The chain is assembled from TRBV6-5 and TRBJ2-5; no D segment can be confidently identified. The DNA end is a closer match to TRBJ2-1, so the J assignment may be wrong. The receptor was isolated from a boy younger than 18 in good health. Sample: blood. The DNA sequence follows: TGTGCCAGCAGTATTGACAATGAGCAGTTCTTC. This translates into CASSIDNEQFF.